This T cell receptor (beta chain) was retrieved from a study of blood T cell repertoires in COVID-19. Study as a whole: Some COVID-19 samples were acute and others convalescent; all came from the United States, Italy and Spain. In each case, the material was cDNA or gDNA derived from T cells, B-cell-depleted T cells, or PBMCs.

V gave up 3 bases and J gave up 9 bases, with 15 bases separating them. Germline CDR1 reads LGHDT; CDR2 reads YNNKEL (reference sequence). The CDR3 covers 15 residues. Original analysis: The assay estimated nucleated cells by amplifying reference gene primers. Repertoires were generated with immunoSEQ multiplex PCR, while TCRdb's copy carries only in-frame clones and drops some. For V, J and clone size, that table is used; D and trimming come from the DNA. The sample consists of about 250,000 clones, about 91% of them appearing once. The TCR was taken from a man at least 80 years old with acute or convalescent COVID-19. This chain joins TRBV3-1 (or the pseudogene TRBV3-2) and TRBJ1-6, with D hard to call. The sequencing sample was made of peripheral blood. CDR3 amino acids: CASSQGGPRLSPLHF. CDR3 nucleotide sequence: TGTGCCAGCAGCCAGGGCGGGCCGCGTCTTTCACCCCTCCACTTT.